This T cell receptor beta chain was sequenced in a study of T-cell memory formation after mild COVID-19. The V and J ends lost 3 bases and 4 bases respectively, with 18 bases between them. Per the germline V gene, CDR1 is SGHTA and CDR2 is FQGNSA. The CDR3 totals 16 residues. MiXCR, run by TCRdb on the 5' RACE reads, gives a single entry per CDR3 protein. The repertoire includes around 390,000 distinct CDR3 sequences, about 16% of them detected once, and 20% to 25% sits in the top ten. This clonotype was seen only a few times. Its antigen is still unknown. Points from the study as a whole: Memory cells collected pre-infection included some clones that later responded, suggesting cross-reactive memory joined.

The source is a man between 18 and 29 years old who had mild COVID-19 (a few samples of this study predate the infection). Cell type and time point are not known. Sequencing was performed on PBMCs or a T cell subset sorted from them (not recorded which). The chain employs TRBV7-2 and TRBJ2-5; either TRBD1 or TRBD2 may supply D (5 bases each). DNA of the CDR3: TGTGCCAGCAGCTTTGGCCCCGGCCCAGGGAGAGAGACCCAGTACTTC. Its protein product is CASSFGPGPGRETQYF.